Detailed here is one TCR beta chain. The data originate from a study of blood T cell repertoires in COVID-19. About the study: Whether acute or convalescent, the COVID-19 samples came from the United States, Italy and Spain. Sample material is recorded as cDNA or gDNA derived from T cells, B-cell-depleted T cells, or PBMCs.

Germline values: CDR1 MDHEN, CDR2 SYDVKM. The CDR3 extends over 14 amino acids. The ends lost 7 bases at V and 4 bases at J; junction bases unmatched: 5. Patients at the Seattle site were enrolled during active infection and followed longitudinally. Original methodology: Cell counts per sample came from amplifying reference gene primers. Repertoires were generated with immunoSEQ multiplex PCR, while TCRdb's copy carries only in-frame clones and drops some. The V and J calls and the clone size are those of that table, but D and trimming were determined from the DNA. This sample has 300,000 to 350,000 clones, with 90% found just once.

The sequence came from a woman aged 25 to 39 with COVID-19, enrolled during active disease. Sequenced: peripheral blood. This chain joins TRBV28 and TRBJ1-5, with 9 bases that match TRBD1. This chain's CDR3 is CASKKDRGNQPQHF. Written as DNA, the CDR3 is TGTGCCAGCAAAAAGGACAGGGGAAATCAGCCCCAGCATTTT.